Listed here are 14 T cell receptor beta chains from one sample, sequenced in a study of T cell responses to AZD1222 COVID-19 vaccine. Sequencing used immunoSEQ multiplex PCR; TCRdb keeps in-frame clones, though not all of them. The table includes approximately 120,000 clones, roughly nine tenths detected once. This specimen was peripheral blood, taken on day 0 of AZD1222 vaccination. Every receptor here comes from an adult in good health.

A note on this clone: The same CDR3 arises from other DNA sequences in this sample as well. The chain uses TRBV30 and TRBJ1-5; possibly TRBD1 for D (6 bases). V was cut by 2 bases and J by 0 bases, with 8 bases left in between. CDR1 and CDR2 (germline): GTSNPN, SVGIG (reference sequence). The CDR3 runs to 14 residues. The CDR3 DNA reads TGTGCCTGGAGTAGAGGGGGTAGCAATCAGCCCCAGCATTTT. Amino acid sequence: CAWSRGGSNQPQHF.

In DNA form, the CDR3 reads TGTGCCAGCAGTGGAACAGGGGGAGGAAACACCATATATTTT. Amino acids: CASSGTGGGNTIYF. The chain employs TRBV6-6 and TRBJ1-3; TRBD1 agrees at 8 bases. The germline CDR1 and CDR2 sequences are MNHNY and SVGAGI (reference sequence). The CDR3 contains 14 residues. Trimming at V came to 5 bases and at J to 4 bases, leaving 4 bases not matched to a gene.

V and J are TRBV11-2 and TRBJ1-2; 7 nucleotides match TRBD1. The CDR3 has 14 amino acids. V lost 5 bases and J lost 4; bases outside the gene matches: 7. Germline CDR1 reads SGHAT; CDR2 reads FQNNGV. CDR3 nucleotide sequence: TGTGCCAGCAGCCAACAACAGGGGAGCTATGGCTACACCTTC. Protein: CASSQQQGSYGYTF.

This chain joins TRBV3-1 (or the pseudogene TRBV3-2) and TRBJ1-1; D perhaps matches TRBD1 (5 bases). Looked up from germline, CDR1 is LGHDT and CDR2 is YNNKEL (reference sequence). The ends were cut back, 6 bases at V and 1 base at J, with 15 bases in the middle. The CDR3 loop spans 15 amino acids. CDR3 protein: CASRTTSQGNTEAFF. CDR3 coding DNA: TGTGCCAGCAGAACCACGTCTCAGGGGAACACTGAAGCTTTCTTT.

V gene TRBV6-2 or TRBV6-3 combines with J gene TRBJ1-5; 8 nucleotides align to TRBD1. The germline CDR1 and CDR2 sequences are MNHEY and SVGEGT. This CDR3 comprises 15 residues. V dropped 5 bases and J dropped 7; count of bases not matched to a gene: 10. The DNA of the CDR3 is TGTGCCAGCAGTGACCCGACAGGGGTGGGACAGCCCCAGCATTTT. Residues: CASSDPTGVGQPQHF.

This sequence joins TRBV10-3 and TRBJ1-1; TRBD1 matches at 7 bases. The CDR3 runs 13 residues. Germline V CDR1 and CDR2: ENHRY, SYGVKD. Trimming cost V 4 bases and J 1 base; bases outside gene matches: 0. CDR3 sequence: CAISGTGNTEAFF. DNA for the CDR3: TGTGCCATCAGTGGGACAGGGAACACTGAAGCTTTCTTT.

This chain uses TRBV10-3 with TRBJ2-2; tentative D call: TRBD2 (5 bases). CDR1 and CDR2 (germline): ENHRY, SYGVKD. The CDR3 length is 16 residues. Trimming removed 0 bases from V and 1 base from J, with 9 bases in between. CDR3 in amino acids: CAISESGRGNTGELFF. In DNA, the CDR3 is TGTGCCATCAGTGAGTCGGGGAGAGGGAACACCGGGGAGCTGTTTTTT.

The V and J genes are TRBV18 and TRBJ2-5, with D tentatively TRBD1 (5 bases). CDR1 is KGHSH, CDR2 LQKENI, per germline. V lost 3 bases and J lost 5, with 13 bases in between. This CDR3 is 14 amino acids long. In DNA form, the CDR3 reads TGTGCCAGCTCACCCGGACATGTTGGGGAGACCCAGTACTTC. Residues: CASSPGHVGETQYF.

V usage is TRBV3-1 (or the pseudogene TRBV3-2) and J usage is TRBJ1-1; D unclear. Germline V lookup: CDR1 LGHDT, CDR2 YNNKEL (reference sequence). Trimming removed 0 bases at V and 5 bases at J, with 16 bases between. CDR3 length: 16 amino acids. CDR3 bases: TGTGCCAGCAGCCAAGATAGCATTGCCGGGAGGACTGAAGCTTTCTTT. Translated: CASSQDSIAGRTEAFF.

The chain links TRBV30 to TRBJ1-2; D may be TRBD1 (6 bases). The CDR3 length is 13 residues. Trimming removed 4 bases from V and 7 bases from J, with 16 bases in between. Germline V gives CDR1 GTSNPN, CDR2 SVGIG (reference sequence). CDR3 in DNA: TGTGCCTGGACCGTACAGGGTAGGGGTGGCTACACCTTC. This sequence encodes CAWTVQGRGGYTF.

The chain recombines TRBV18 with TRBJ2-2, with D possibly being TRBD1 or TRBD2 (6 bases each). The germline V gene encodes CDR1 KGHSH and CDR2 LQKENI. The CDR3 contains 16 residues. Deletions cut 2 bases from V and 3 bases from J, with 13 bases between. Written as DNA, the CDR3 is TGTGCCAGCTCACCAAGGTCGGGGGCCCACACCGGGGAGCTGTTTTTT. Translating gives CASSPRSGAHTGELFF.

The V and J genes are TRBV5-8 and TRBJ1-2; D perhaps matches TRBD1 (5 bases). V lost 6 bases to trimming and J lost 3 bases, with 15 bases between them. CDR3 size: 14 residues. Germline assignment: CDR1 SGHTS and CDR2 YDEGEE. The CDR3 DNA reads TGTGCCAGCACCGCTTGGTCGGGGGACTATGGCTACACCTTC. Protein sequence: CASTAWSGDYGYTF.

The chain is built from TRBV6-5 and TRBJ2-3; possible D gene TRBD2, 6 bases. V lost 2 bases, J lost 2 bases, and 11 bases lay in between. This CDR3 has 15 amino acids. The germline CDR1 and CDR2 sequences are MNHEY and SVGAGI. The CDR3 DNA follows: TGTGCCAGCAGTTACGCGGGGTTGACCACAGATACGCAGTATTTT. This encodes CASSYAGLTTDTQYF.

This chain joins TRBV5-1 and TRBJ2-7, with D perhaps TRBD1 or TRBD2 (5 bases each). The CDR3 has 13 amino acids. The germline V and J ends were trimmed by 1 base and 6 bases, with 11 bases remaining between them. Per the germline V gene, CDR1 is SGHRS and CDR2 is YFSETQ. The CDR3 sequence is CASSLMAGTEQYF. For the CDR3, the DNA is TGCGCCAGCAGCTTGATGGCAGGGACCGAGCAGTACTTC.